This T cell receptor beta chain stems from a study of blood T cell repertoires in COVID-19. Trimming cost V 4 bases and J 7 bases, with 16 bases left between them. CDR3 length equals 14 residues. Germline V gives CDR1 MNHEY, CDR2 SVGAGI. Using immunoSEQ multiplex PCR, the repertoire was profiled, and TCRdb retains in-frame clones only, with some absent. This table has under 150,000 clones, roughly 85% appearing once. The specimen sequenced was peripheral blood. The rearrangement links TRBV6-5 to TRBJ1-2, with D perhaps TRBD1 (5 bases). This clonotype was obtained from a man in his forties with acute or convalescent COVID-19. The CDR3 is CASSFVGGRGGYTF. The CDR3 DNA reads as TGTGCCAGCAGTTTCGTCGGGGGGAGGGGTGGCTACACCTTC.